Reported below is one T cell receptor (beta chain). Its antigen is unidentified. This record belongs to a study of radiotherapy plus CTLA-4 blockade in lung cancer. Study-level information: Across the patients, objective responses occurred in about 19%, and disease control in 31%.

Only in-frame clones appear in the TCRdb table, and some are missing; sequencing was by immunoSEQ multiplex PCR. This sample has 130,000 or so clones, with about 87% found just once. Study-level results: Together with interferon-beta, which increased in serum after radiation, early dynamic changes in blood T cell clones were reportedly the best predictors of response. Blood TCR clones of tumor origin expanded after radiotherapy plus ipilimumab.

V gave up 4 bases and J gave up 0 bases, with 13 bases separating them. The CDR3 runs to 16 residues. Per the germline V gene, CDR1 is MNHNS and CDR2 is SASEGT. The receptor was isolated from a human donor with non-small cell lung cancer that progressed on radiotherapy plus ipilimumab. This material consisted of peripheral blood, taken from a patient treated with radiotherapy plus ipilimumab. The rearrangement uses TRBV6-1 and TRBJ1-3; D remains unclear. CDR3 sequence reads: CASSAGLRSSGNTIYF. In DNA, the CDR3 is TGTGCCAGCAGTGCCGGGTTACGGAGCTCTGGAAACACCATATATTTT.